This TCR beta chain came from a study of Tregs in tolerant kidney transplant recipients. The study's findings and limits: Findings come from small patient numbers and require larger validation.

Before regulatory T cell sorting, thawed PBMCs rested overnight at 37°C in 200 IU/ml IL-2. A remark on this clone: Antigen specificity is unknown.

The CDR3 runs to 13 residues. The germline CDR1 and CDR2 sequences are SGHRS and YFSETQ. V gave up 3 bases and J gave up 0 bases, with 4 bases separating them. This table comes from immunoSEQ multiplex PCR, and its TCRdb copy is limited to in-frame clones, with some not included. Of 40,000 to 50,000 clones listed, around 90% are singletons. This chain uses TRBV5-1 with TRBJ2-1; D gene unclear. This sequence originates from a human donor in good health. Sequencing input: Tregs from blood. The CDR3 DNA reads TGCGCCAGCAGCTGGAGCTCCTACAATGAGCAGTTCTTC. As protein: CASSWSSYNEQFF.